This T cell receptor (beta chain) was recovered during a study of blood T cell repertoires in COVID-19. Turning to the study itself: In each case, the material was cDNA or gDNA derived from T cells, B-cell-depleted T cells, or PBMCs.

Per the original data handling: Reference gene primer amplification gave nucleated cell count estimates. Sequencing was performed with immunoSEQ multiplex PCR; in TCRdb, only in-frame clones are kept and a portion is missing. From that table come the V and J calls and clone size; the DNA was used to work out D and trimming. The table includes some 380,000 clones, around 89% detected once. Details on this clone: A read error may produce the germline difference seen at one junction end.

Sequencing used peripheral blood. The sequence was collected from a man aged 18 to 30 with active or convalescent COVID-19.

This CDR3 is CASSLLSQPSGANVLTF. The DNA for the CDR3 is TGTGCCAGCAGCTTACTGTCACAGCCCTCTGGGGCCAACGTGCTGACTTTC. The rearrangement joins TRBV7-3 to TRBJ2-6; a possible D gene is TRBD1 (5 bases). There are 17 residues in the CDR3. Germline assignment: CDR1 SGHTA and CDR2 FQGTGA.